This T cell receptor (beta chain) was observed in a study of beta chain features in type 1 diabetes. Study as a whole: Cell yields, gender and age were comparable in patients and healthy donors. General observations from the study: Moderately but significantly shorter TCRB CDR3s were found in Type 1 diabetes patients in all four CD4+ subsets.

This clone was found a few times. Antigen unknown. The germline gives CDR1 DFQATT, CDR2 SNEGSKA (reference sequence). This CDR3 has 11 residues. V was trimmed by 8 bases and J by 4 bases, leaving 9 bases between them. TCRB transcripts that were expressed got sequenced, as all of the isolated RNA had been reverse transcribed. Naive, central memory and regulatory T cell samples averaged around 4 million immunoSEQ reads each. The assay was immunoSEQ multiplex PCR, and TCRdb's table has in-frame clones only and misses some. The sample lists some 240,000 clones, 15% to 20% occurring once. The source of this sequence is a man aged 25 to 45 with type 1 diabetes. Sequenced material: naive CD4+ T cells from blood. This chain joins TRBV20-1 and TRBJ2-1, with D perhaps TRBD2 (5 bases). The DNA for the CDR3 is TGCAGTACTGGGAGTTACAATGAGCAGTTCTTC. Protein product: CSTGSYNEQFF.